This section outlines one T cell receptor (beta chain) sequence together with its context. What it binds is not known. The protocol was immunoSEQ multiplex PCR, while the TCRdb copy is restricted to in-frame clones and leaves out a portion. The top ten clones hold 0.7% to 0.95% of a sample with 35,000 to 45,000 clones, about 95% of them seen once. These data originate in a study of T cell clonotyping in hematopoietic cell transplantation. Study conclusions and caveats: Recipient TCR diversity dropped after transplant; expanded clonotypes rose from day 30 to 180. Broader posttransplant TCR repertoire diversity was predicted by graft donor and pretransplant recipient Inverse Simpson Index values.

This CDR3 spans 14 amino acids. The V and J ends lost 3 bases and 6 bases respectively, with 12 bases between them. Germline V lookup: CDR1 MNHNS, CDR2 SASEGT. The TCR sequence derives from a woman aged 50 to 60 in good health. Some clones in this sample may be carry-over from other donors' samples. This chain links TRBV6-1 with TRBJ1-5; D is perhaps TRBD1 (5 bases). The source material was peripheral blood mononuclear cells. CDR3: CASSEGVSGQPQHF. CDR3 DNA: TGTGCCAGCAGTGAGGGGGTTTCAGGTCAGCCCCAGCATTTT.